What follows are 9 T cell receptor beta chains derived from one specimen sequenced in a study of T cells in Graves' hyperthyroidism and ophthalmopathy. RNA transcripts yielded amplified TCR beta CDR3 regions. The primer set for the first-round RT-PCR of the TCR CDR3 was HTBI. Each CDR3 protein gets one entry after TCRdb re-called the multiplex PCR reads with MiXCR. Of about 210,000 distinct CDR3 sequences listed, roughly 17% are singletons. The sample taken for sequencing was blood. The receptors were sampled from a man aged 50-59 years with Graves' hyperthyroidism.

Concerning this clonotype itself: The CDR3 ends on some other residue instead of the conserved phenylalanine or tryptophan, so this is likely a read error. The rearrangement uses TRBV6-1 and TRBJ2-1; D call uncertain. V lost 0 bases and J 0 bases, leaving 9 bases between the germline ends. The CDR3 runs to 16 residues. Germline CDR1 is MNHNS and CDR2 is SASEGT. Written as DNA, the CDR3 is TGTGCCAGCAGTGAAGCAAGCTACAGCTCCTACAATGAGCAGTTCCTC. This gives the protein CASSEASYSSYNEQFL.

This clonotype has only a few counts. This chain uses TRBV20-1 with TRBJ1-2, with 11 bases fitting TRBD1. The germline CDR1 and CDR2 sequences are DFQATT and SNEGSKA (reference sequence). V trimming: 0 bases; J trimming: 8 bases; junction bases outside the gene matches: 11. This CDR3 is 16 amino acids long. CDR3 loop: CSAREMRTGGAGGYTF. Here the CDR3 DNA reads TGCAGTGCTAGAGAGATGAGGACAGGGGGCGCTGGGGGCTACACCTTC.

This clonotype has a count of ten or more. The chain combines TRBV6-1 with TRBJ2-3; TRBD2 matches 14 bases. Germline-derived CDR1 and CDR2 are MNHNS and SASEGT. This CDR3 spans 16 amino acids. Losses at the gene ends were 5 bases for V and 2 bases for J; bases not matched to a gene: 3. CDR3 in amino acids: CASSSGLAGVTDTQYF. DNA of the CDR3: TGTGCCAGCAGTTCGGGACTAGCGGGAGTCACAGATACGCAGTATTTT.

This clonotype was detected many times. In nucleotides, the CDR3 is TGTGCCAGCAGTTCCTCCTCAGGGGGCACTGAAGCTTTCTTT. It encodes CASSSSSGGTEAFF. This chain links TRBV28 with TRBJ1-1; 7 nucleotides line up with TRBD1. J lost 4 bases, V lost 4 bases, and 6 bases had no gene match. CDR3 size: 14 residues. CDR1 is MDHEN, CDR2 SYDVKM, per germline. The variable domain in full, with the rest retrieved from reference TRBV28 and TRBJ1-1, is DVKVTQSSRYLVKRTGEKVFLECVQDMDHENMFWYRQDPGLGLRLIYFSYDVKMKEKGDIPEGYSVSREKKERFSLILESASTNQTSMYLCASSSSSGGTEAFFGQGTRLTVV.

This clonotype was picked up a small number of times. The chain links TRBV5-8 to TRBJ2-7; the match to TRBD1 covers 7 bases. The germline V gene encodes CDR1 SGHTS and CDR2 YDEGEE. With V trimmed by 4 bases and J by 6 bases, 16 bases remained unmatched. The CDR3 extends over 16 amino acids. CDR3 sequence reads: CASSPERRGRKSEQYF. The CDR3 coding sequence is TGTGCCAGCAGCCCGGAGAGAAGGGGGCGCAAGTCCGAGCAGTACTTC. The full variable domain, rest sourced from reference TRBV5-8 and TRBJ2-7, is EAGVTQSPTHLIKTRGQQATLRCSPISGHTSVYWYQQALGLGLQFLLWYDEGEERNRGNFPPRFSGRQFPNYSSELNVNALELEDSALYLCASSPERRGRKSEQYFGPGTRLTVT.

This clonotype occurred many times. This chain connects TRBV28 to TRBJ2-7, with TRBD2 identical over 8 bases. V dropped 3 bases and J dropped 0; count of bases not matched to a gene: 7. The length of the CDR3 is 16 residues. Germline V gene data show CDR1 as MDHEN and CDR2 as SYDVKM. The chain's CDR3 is CASSFHLAGLSYEQYF. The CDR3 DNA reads TGTGCCAGCAGTTTCCACCTAGCGGGCCTCTCCTACGAGCAGTACTTC.

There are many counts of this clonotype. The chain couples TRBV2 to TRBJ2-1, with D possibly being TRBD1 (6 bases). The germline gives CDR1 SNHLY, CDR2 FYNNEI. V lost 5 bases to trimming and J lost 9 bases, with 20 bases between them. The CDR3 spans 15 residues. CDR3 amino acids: CASSNKGRGSGEQFF. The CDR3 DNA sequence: TGTGCCAGCAGTAATAAGGGCAGGGGCTCGGGTGAGCAGTTCTTC.

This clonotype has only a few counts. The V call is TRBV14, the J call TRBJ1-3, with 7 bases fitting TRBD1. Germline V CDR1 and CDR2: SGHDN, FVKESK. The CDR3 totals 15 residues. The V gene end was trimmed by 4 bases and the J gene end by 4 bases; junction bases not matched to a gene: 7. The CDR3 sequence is CASSPTTGYGNTIYF. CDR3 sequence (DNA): TGTGCCAGCAGCCCTACGACAGGGTACGGAAACACCATATATTTT.

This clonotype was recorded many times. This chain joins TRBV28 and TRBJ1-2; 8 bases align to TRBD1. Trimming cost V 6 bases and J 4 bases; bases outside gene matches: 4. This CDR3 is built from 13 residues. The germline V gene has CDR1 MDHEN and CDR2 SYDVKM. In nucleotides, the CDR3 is TGTGCCAGCAGGTCAGGGGGCGTCTATGGCTACACCTTC. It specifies CASRSGGVYGYTF.